This T cell receptor (beta chain) was recovered during a study of cytotoxic CD8 clonotypes in ibrutinib-treated CLL. Study at large: Response samples were taken after a median of about 11 months on treatment, range 6 to 36.

Study-level results: Rising at ibrutinib response, clonality subsequently fell back toward baseline at progression.

Concerning this clone itself: Its antigen is undetermined.

The table came from immunoSEQ multiplex PCR; TCRdb's copy has only in-frame clones and leaves some out. Of 65,000 to 90,000 clones in the sample, 83% were seen once. The germline gives CDR1 SGHDN, CDR2 FVKESK. This CDR3 is 14 amino acids long. V shed 4 bases and J shed 4 bases, with 13 bases lying between them. The chain has TRBV14 and TRBJ1-1; D may be TRBD1 (6 bases). The sample was PBMCs, taken after 24 months of ibrutinib treatment. The clonotype originates from a human donor with chronic lymphocytic leukemia. The CDR3 DNA reads TGTGCCAGCAGCCTATACGGGGGCCGCACTGAAGCTTTCTTT. This gives the protein CASSLYGGRTEAFF.